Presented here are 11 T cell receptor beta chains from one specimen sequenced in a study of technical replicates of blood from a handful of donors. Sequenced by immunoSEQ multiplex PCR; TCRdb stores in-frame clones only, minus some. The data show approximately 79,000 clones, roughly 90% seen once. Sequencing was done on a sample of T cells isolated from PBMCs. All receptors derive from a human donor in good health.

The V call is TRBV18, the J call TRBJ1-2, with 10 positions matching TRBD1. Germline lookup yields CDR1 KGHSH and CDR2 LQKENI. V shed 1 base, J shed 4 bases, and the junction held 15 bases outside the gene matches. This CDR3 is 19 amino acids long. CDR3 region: CASSPLISSTGGTGYGYTF. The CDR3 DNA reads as TGTGCCAGCTCACCACTGATAAGCTCGACAGGGGGCACGGGCTATGGCTACACCTTC.

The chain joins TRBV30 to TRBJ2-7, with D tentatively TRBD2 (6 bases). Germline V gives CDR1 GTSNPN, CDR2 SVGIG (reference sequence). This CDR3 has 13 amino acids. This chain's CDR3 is CVCRISGSYEQYF. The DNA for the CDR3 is TGTGTCTGCCGCATTAGCGGATCCTACGAGCAGTACTTC.

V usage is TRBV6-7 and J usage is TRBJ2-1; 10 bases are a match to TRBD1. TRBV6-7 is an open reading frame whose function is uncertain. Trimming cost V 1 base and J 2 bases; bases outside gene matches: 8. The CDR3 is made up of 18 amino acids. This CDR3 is CASSYCRRGQGAYNEQFF. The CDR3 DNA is TGTGCCAGCAGTTACTGCAGACGCGGACAGGGGGCCTACAATGAGCAGTTCTTC.

The CDR3 sequence is CASSCGLAVSTGELFF. The CDR3 nucleotides are TGTGCCAGCAGTTGCGGACTAGCGGTATCCACCGGGGAGCTGTTTTTT. The rearrangement joins TRBV6-5 to TRBJ2-2; 10 positions match TRBD2. Germline values: CDR1 MNHEY, CDR2 SVGAGI. V lost 4 bases to trimming and J lost 4 bases; unmatched junction nucleotides: 6. The CDR3 has 16 residues.

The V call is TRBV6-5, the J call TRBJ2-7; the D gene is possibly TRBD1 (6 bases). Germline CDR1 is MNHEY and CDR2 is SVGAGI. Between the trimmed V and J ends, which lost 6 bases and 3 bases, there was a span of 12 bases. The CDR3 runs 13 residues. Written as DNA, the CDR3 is TGTGCCAGCAGCAGGGGAGTGGGCTACGAGCAGTACTTC. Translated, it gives CASSRGVGYEQYF.

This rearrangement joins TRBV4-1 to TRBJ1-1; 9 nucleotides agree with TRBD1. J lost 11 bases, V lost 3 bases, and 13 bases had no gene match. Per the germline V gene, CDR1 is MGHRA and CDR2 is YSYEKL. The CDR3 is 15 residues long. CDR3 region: CASSHSQGAPGEAFF. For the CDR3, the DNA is TGCGCCAGCAGCCACTCACAGGGGGCGCCGGGGGAGGCTTTCTTT.

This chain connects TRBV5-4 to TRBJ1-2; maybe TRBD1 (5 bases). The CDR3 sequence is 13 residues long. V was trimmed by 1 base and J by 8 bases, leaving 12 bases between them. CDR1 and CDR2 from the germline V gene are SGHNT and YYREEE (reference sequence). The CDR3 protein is CASSLSRVEGYTF. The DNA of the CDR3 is TGTGCCAGCAGCTTGAGCAGGGTTGAGGGCTACACCTTC.

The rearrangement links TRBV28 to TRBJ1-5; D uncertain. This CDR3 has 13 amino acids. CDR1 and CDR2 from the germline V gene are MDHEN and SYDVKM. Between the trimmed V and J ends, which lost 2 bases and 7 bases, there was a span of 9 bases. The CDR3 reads CASSLGPAQPQHF. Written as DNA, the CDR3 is TGTGCCAGCAGTTTAGGCCCCGCCCAGCCCCAGCATTTT.

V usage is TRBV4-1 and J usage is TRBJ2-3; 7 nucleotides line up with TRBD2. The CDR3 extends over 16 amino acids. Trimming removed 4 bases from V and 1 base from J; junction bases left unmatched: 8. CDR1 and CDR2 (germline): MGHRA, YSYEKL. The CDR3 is CASSRPRGGGTDTQYF. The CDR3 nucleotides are TGCGCCAGCAGCCGCCCGCGGGGAGGGGGCACAGATACGCAGTATTTT.

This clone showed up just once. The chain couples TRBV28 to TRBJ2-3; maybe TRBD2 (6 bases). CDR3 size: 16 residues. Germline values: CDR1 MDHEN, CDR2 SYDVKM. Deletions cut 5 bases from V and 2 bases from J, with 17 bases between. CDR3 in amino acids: CASSGTLAYITDTQYF. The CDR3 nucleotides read TGTGCCAGCAGTGGGACTCTAGCGTATATCACAGATACGCAGTATTTT. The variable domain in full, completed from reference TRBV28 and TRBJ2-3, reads DVKVTQSSRYLVKRTGEKVFLECVQDMDHENMFWYRQDPGLGLRLIYFSYDVKMKEKGDIPEGYSVSREKKERFSLILESASTNQTSMYLCASSGTLAYITDTQYFGPGTRLTVL.

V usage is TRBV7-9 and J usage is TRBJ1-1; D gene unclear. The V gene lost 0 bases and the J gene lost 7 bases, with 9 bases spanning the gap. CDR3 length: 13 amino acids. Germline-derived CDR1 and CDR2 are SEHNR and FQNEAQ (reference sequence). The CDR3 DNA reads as TGTGCCAGCAGCTTAGCGAATAGTTTTGAAGCTTTCTTT. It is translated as CASSLANSFEAFF.